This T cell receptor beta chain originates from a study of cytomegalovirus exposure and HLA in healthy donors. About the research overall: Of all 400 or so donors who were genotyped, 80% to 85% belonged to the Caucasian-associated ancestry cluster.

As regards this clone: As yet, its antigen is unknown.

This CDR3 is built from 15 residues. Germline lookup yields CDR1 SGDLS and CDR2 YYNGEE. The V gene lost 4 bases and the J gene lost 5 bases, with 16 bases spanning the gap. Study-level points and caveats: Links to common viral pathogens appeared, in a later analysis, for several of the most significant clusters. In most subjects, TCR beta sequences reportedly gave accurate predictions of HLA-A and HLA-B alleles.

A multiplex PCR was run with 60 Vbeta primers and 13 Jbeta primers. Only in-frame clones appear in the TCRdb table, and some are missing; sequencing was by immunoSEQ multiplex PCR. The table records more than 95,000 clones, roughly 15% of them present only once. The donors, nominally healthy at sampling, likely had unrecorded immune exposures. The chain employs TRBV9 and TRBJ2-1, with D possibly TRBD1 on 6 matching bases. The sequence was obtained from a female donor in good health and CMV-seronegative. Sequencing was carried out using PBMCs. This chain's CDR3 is CASSPDRFPDNEQFF. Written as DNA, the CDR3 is TGTGCCAGCAGCCCAGACAGGTTCCCAGACAATGAGCAGTTCTTC.